This TCR beta chain is from a study of graft-versus-host responses after intestinal transplantation. About the study: Recipients got multivisceral, liver-intestinal, or isolated intestinal transplants.

Comment on this clone: Antigen specificity is unknown.

The CDR3 totals 16 residues. V dropped 6 bases and J dropped 0; count of bases not matched to a gene: 5. Germline CDR1 and CDR2: SNHLY and FYNNEI. The data were produced by immunoSEQ multiplex PCR, yet TCRdb's version contains in-frame clones alone and is incomplete. The profile covers some 110,000 clones, with approximately 90% appearing a single time and 0.18% taken by the ten largest. Sequenced material: unstimulated CD4+ T cells sorted from spleen or lymph node cells, taken before intestinal transplant. The chain links TRBV2 to TRBJ2-2; 9 bases are a match to TRBD1. The sequence came from a human donor who received an intestinal transplant. For the CDR3, the DNA is TGTGCCAGCAGGCTAAGACAGGGGGCGAACACCGGGGAGCTGTTTTTT. It encodes CASRLRQGANTGELFF.